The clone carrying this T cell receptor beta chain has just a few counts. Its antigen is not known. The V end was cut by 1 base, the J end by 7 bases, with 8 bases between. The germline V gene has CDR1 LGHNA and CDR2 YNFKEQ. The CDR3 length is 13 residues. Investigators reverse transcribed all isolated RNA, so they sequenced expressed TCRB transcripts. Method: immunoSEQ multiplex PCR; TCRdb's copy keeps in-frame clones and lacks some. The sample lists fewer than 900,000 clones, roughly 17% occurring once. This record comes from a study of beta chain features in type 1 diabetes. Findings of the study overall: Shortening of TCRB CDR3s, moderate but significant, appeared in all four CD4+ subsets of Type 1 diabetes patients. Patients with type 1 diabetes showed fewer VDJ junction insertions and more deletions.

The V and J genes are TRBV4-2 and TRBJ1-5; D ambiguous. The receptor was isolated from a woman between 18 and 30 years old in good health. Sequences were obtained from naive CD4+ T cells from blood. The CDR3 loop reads CASSQAINQPQHF. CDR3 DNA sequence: TGTGCCAGCAGCCAAGCAATTAACCAGCCCCAGCATTTT.